Below, 14 T cell receptor beta chains from the same sample are listed, as sequenced in a study of T cell responses to AZD1222 COVID-19 vaccine. The assay was immunoSEQ multiplex PCR, and TCRdb's table has in-frame clones only and misses some. This table holds 150,000 or so clones, 86% found once. This sample comprised peripheral blood, obtained on day 0 of MenACWY control vaccination. The receptors come from an adult in good health.

The V gene is TRBV29-1, the J gene TRBJ1-2, with 8 bases identical to TRBD1. The CDR3 is 13 residues long. Germline loops: CDR1 SQVTM, CDR2 ANQGSEA. After removal of 1 base from V and 7 bases from J, the junction contained 5 bases not matched to a gene. CDR3 residues: CSVEGQGAGGYTF. In DNA, the CDR3 is TGCAGCGTTGAAGGCCAGGGGGCGGGTGGCTACACCTTC.

The genes are TRBV11-2 and TRBJ2-5; a weak D match, TRBD2 (7 bases). V gave up 5 bases and J gave up 9 bases, with 13 bases separating them. Germline CDR1 SGHAT, CDR2 FQNNGV. The CDR3 loop spans 12 amino acids. This CDR3 reads CASSQDGGPQYF. CDR3 coding DNA: TGTGCCAGCAGCCAAGACGGGGGGCCCCAGTACTTC.

This rearrangement joins TRBV11-2 to TRBJ1-5; the D is unclear. The CDR3 has 13 residues. Trimming took 6 bases from V and 6 from J, leaving 12 bases between them. Germline V lookup: CDR1 SGHAT, CDR2 FQNNGV. The CDR3, as DNA: TGTGCCAGCAGTTCAGGTTTAAGTCAGCCCCAGCATTTT. It codes for CASSSGLSQPQHF.

The chain is built from TRBV6-5 and TRBJ1-4; D gene ambiguous. This CDR3 has 13 amino acids. V lost 8 bases and J 1 base, leaving 8 bases between the germline ends. In germline, CDR1 is MNHEY, CDR2 SVGAGI. CDR3 sequence (DNA): TGTGCCAGCCGGGTCAGAACTAATGAAAAACTGTTTTTT. This encodes CASRVRTNEKLFF.

A few counts support this clone. The CDR3 region has the DNA TGTGCCAGCAGGTCACAGGGGAGGACTGAAGCTTTCTTT. As protein: CASRSQGRTEAFF. The genes are TRBV6-5 and TRBJ1-1; 7 positions match TRBD1. The ends lost 6 bases at V and 5 bases at J; junction bases unmatched: 6. The V gene's germline CDR1 is MNHEY and CDR2 SVGAGI. The CDR3 has 13 amino acids.

Comment on this clone: Distinct nucleotide sequences in the sample also encode this CDR3. V is TRBV30 and J is TRBJ1-5; a weak D match, TRBD1 (6 bases). Trimming removed 0 bases from V and 7 bases from J, with 10 bases in between. This CDR3 region has 13 residues. The germline V gene has CDR1 GTSNPN and CDR2 SVGIG (reference sequence). In DNA, the CDR3 is TGTGCCTGGAGTGTGGGGGGCGGGCAGCCCCAGCATTTT. This gives the protein CAWSVGGGQPQHF.

The chain links TRBV7-9 to TRBJ2-3; TRBD1 is a possible D gene (5 bases). Germline CDR1 SEHNR, CDR2 FQNEAQ (reference sequence). The CDR3 has 14 amino acids. V dropped 3 bases and J dropped 4 bases, with 11 bases sitting between them. The chain's CDR3 is CASSLITGADTQYF. The DNA of the CDR3 is TGTGCCAGCAGCTTGATTACAGGTGCAGATACGCAGTATTTT.

The chain is built from TRBV30 and TRBJ2-3; 8 bases align to TRBD2. This CDR3 region has 19 residues. Germline loops: CDR1 GTSNPN, CDR2 SVGIG (reference sequence). J lost 0 bases, V lost 0 bases, and 14 bases had no gene match. CDR3 coding DNA: TGTGCCTGGAGTGTAGGGTCGGCTCTCCAGCGGGAGAGCACAGATACGCAGTATTTT. This encodes CAWSVGSALQRESTDTQYF.

CDR3 loop: CASSPPFRLIYGYTF. CDR3 coding DNA: TGTGCCAGCAGTCCACCTTTCCGGTTAATCTATGGCTACACCTTC. The gene calls are TRBV28 and TRBJ1-2, with unresolved D. This CDR3 region has 15 residues. The V and J ends lost 5 bases and 4 bases respectively, with 17 bases between them. CDR1 and CDR2 from the germline V gene are MDHEN and SYDVKM.

The chain couples TRBV24-1 to TRBJ1-5; D not resolved. Trimming took 3 bases from V and 1 from J, leaving 9 bases between them. This CDR3 region has 15 residues. CDR1 is KGHDR and CDR2 is SFDVKD in the germline V gene. The CDR3 region has the DNA TGTGCCACCAGTGATCCGGGAGGCAGCAATCAGCCCCAGCATTTT. Protein product: CATSDPGGSNQPQHF.

V gene TRBV2 combines with J gene TRBJ2-1; D might be TRBD2 (6 bases). The CDR3 is 14 residues long. Germline V gene data show CDR1 as SNHLY and CDR2 as FYNNEI. The V end lost 8 bases, the J end lost 6 bases, and 17 bases lay between the germline ends. The CDR3 reads CASSRLGRGNEQFF. The CDR3 nucleotides are TGTGCCAGCTCCCGACTAGGAAGAGGCAATGAGCAGTTCTTC.

This clone was seen a single time. The chain combines TRBV27 with TRBJ1-5, with 7 nucleotides matching TRBD1. Germline V gene data show CDR1 as MNHEY and CDR2 as SMNVEV (reference sequence). With V trimmed by 5 bases and J by 0 bases, 4 bases remained unmatched. The CDR3 is 15 residues long. CDR3 region: CASSTGVNSNQPQHF. The CDR3 DNA reads TGTGCCAGCAGTACAGGGGTTAATAGCAATCAGCCCCAGCATTTT.

The chain is built from TRBV3-1 (or the pseudogene TRBV3-2) and TRBJ2-5, with 14 bases identical to TRBD2. The CDR3 loop spans 18 amino acids. Germline V lookup: CDR1 LGHDT, CDR2 YNNKEL (reference sequence). V was pared by 1 base and J by 0 bases, with 4 bases of the junction left unmatched. CDR3 coding DNA: TGTGCCAGCAGCCAAGTCCGGACTAGCGGGGGGTACCAAGAGACCCAGTACTTC. It is translated as CASSQVRTSGGYQETQYF.

V usage is TRBV5-5 and J usage is TRBJ1-6; D is uncertain. The CDR3 is made up of 14 amino acids. Germline lookup yields CDR1 SGHKS and CDR2 YYEKEE (reference sequence). V was pared by 2 bases and J by 7 bases, with 10 bases between. CDR3 nucleotides: TGTGCCAGCAGCTTCGAGACGGAAAATTCACCCCTCCACTTT. It yields the protein CASSFETENSPLHF.